This paragraph reports one T cell receptor beta chain. Its antigen is not identified. Profiled with immunoSEQ multiplex PCR; TCRdb holds only in-frame clones, not every one. The sample lists over 100,000 clones, 90% occurring once. The sample belongs to a study of T cell responses to AZD1222 COVID-19 vaccine. Study results and caveats: Baseline antibody screening turned up just a handful of seropositive AZD1222 recipients. White British people made up most donors, females outnumbered males, and clonal diversity was possibly underestimated. Compared with day 0, the breadth and depth of the Spike-specific TCR repertoire rose significantly after two doses of AZD1222.

Trimming stripped 4 bases from V and 7 bases from J, with 8 bases between. The CDR3 is 11 residues long. The TCR sequence derives from an adult in good health. The rearrangement uses TRBV12-3 or TRBV12-4 and TRBJ2-7; D is ambiguous. Sequencing used peripheral blood, obtained on day 0 of AZD1222 vaccination. The CDR3 here is CASSSHLEQYF. CDR3 DNA: TGTGCCAGCAGTTCCCATCTGGAGCAGTACTTC.